Below are 9 T cell receptor beta chains sequenced from a single sample in a study of blood T cell repertoires in COVID-19. The protocol was immunoSEQ multiplex PCR, while the TCRdb copy is restricted to in-frame clones and leaves out a portion. Among some 140,000 clones listed, around 79% were seen once. Sample: peripheral blood. Receptor source: a man aged 60 to 75 with acute or convalescent COVID-19.

The V and J genes are TRBV18 and TRBJ2-5, with 10 bases fitting TRBD2. With V trimmed by 6 bases and J by 4 bases, 14 bases remained unmatched. The CDR3 sequence is 17 residues long. Per the germline V gene, CDR1 is KGHSH and CDR2 is LQKENI. The DNA of the CDR3 is TGTGCCAGCTCTCTTTCCGAGGCTAGCGGGAGTGGAGAGACCCAGTACTTC. Amino acid sequence: CASSLSEASGSGETQYF.

This rearrangement joins TRBV3-1 (or the pseudogene TRBV3-2) to TRBJ2-2; no clear D gene. The CDR3 loop spans 13 amino acids. Per the germline V gene, CDR1 is LGHDT and CDR2 is YNNKEL (reference sequence). Trimming took off 4 bases at V and 4 bases at J, with 7 bases between the two ends. The CDR3 coding sequence is TGTGCCAGCAGCCTAGCTATCACCGGGGAGCTGTTTTTT. Its protein product is CASSLAITGELFF.

The gene calls are TRBV7-9 and TRBJ1-3; no clear D gene. CDR3 length: 14 amino acids. The V gene's germline CDR1 is SEHNR and CDR2 FQNEAQ (reference sequence). Trimming shortened V by 8 bases and J by 0 bases, and 11 bases separated the two germline ends. For the CDR3, the DNA is TGTGCCAGCCAGGCCACCAACTCTGGAAACACCATATATTTT. Amino acid sequence: CASQATNSGNTIYF.

Here the CDR3 DNA reads TGTGCCAGCAAAGGAAGAGGTGAGACCCAGTACTTC. This gives the protein CASKGRGETQYF. The V gene is TRBV28, the J gene TRBJ2-5; D gene ambiguous. The V end lost 7 bases, the J end lost 5 bases, and 11 bases lay between the germline ends. Germline CDR1 MDHEN, CDR2 SYDVKM. This CDR3 contains 12 residues.

This sequence joins TRBV27 and TRBJ2-7, with TRBD1 matching 9 bases. The CDR3 is 14 residues long. The germline V gene has CDR1 MNHEY and CDR2 SMNVEV (reference sequence). The ends lost 4 bases at V and 4 bases at J; junction bases unmatched: 5. The CDR3 DNA follows: TGTGCCAGCAGTTCCCGGGACAGGGTGTACGAGCAGTACTTC. Amino acid sequence: CASSSRDRVYEQYF.

The J gene is TRBJ1-2, the V gene TRBV19; 9 nucleotides match TRBD1. This CDR3 contains 15 residues. V lost 4 bases, J lost 0 bases, and 3 bases stayed unmatched. Germline loops: CDR1 LNHDA, CDR2 SQIVND (reference sequence). CDR3 bases: TGTGCCAGTAGTACCCGGGACAGGGCTAACTATGGCTACACCTTC. Translated: CASSTRDRANYGYTF. Full variable domain (remainder filled in from reference TRBV19 and TRBJ1-2): DGGITQSPKYLFRKEGQNVTLSCEQNLNHDAMYWYRQDPGQGLRLIYYSQIVNDFQKGDIAEGYSVSREKKESFPLTVTSAQKNPTAFYLCASSTRDRANYGYTFGSGTRLTVV.

The rearrangement joins TRBV5-4 to TRBJ1-2; tentative D call: TRBD1 (5 bases). V was trimmed by 2 bases and J by 7 bases, leaving 12 bases between them. This CDR3 has 13 residues. Germline CDR1 is SGHNT and CDR2 is YYREEE (reference sequence). This CDR3 reads CASSFGGVGGYTF. The DNA of the CDR3 is TGTGCCAGCAGCTTCGGGGGTGTGGGTGGCTACACCTTC.

A single count supports this clone. The chain is built from TRBV6-4 and TRBJ1-4, with 9 bases aligning to TRBD1. This CDR3 is built from 20 residues. With 6 bases clipped from V and 8 bases from J, the junction kept 25 bases outside the gene matches. CDR1 and CDR2 (germline): MRHNA, SNTAGT. CDR3 nucleotides: TGTGCCAGCAGGAAACCGGGACAGGGATTCAATTTAATTTCAAGGGAAAAACTGTTTTTT. Protein product: CASRKPGQGFNLISREKLFF.

The gene calls are TRBV25-1 and TRBJ1-2, with a weak D call TRBD1 (6 bases). Germline CDR1 and CDR2: MGHDK and SYGVNS. V was shortened by 3 bases and J by 2 bases, with 13 bases between the two germline ends. The CDR3 runs 15 residues. The CDR3 DNA reads as TGTGCCAGCAGTGACTCCCCTACAGGGAACTATGGCTACACCTTC. The encoded protein is CASSDSPTGNYGYTF.